The TCR beta chain under discussion was sequenced for a study of T cells in Graves' hyperthyroidism and ophthalmopathy. Study-wide background: Blood was drawn when the patient was first diagnosed and still untreated.

This clonotype was seen repeatedly, ten times or more. The V gene end was trimmed by 5 bases and the J gene end by 3 bases; junction bases not matched to a gene: 5. CDR1 and CDR2 from the germline V gene are PRHDT and FYEKMQ (reference sequence). The CDR3 totals 14 residues. From RNA transcripts, TCR beta CDR3 regions were amplified. Researchers ran a first-round RT-PCR on the TCR CDR3 using the HTBI primer set. MiXCR was run by TCRdb on the multiplex PCR reads, yielding one entry per CDR3 protein. The table has about 290,000 distinct CDR3 sequences, roughly 15% seen once. PBMCs were sourced from roughly 9.1 ml fresh peripheral blood.

The chain couples TRBV13 to TRBJ1-2, with 8 bases lining up with TRBD1. The receptor's source is a middle-aged woman with Graves' hyperthyroidism. Input material: blood. The CDR3 DNA is TGTGCCAGCAGCGAGACAGGGGTGGACTATGGCTACACCTTC. Its protein is CASSETGVDYGYTF.